This T cell receptor (beta chain) was recovered during a study of neurological immune-mediated disorders. 5'RACE with 10-nucleotide random UMIs generated the cDNA. From the 5' RACE reads, TCRdb called clonotypes with MiXCR, one entry per CDR3 protein. The top ten hold approximately 2.3% of the sample, which has fewer than 35,000 distinct CDR3 sequences, around an eighth seen once. The CDR3 length is 15 residues. Germline CDR1 reads SGHTA; CDR2 reads FQGNSA. V trimming: 5 bases; J trimming: 11 bases; junction bases outside the gene matches: 13. General study results and limits: None of the CDR3 amino acid sequences found in expanded clones was shared across subjects. This suggests that the TCR-beta repertoires were private in all groups.

The time point denotes: longitudinal time-point 2. Ten or more counts support this clonotype. The antigen remains unidentified. The specimen was PBMCs. The genes are TRBV7-2 and TRBJ1-5; TRBD1 matches at 9 bases. The receptor comes from a woman aged 40-49 years in good health. DNA of the CDR3: TGTGCCAGCAGCCCGGTGGGGACAGGGCTTCCCGCCCAGCATTTT. It encodes CASSPVGTGLPAQHF.